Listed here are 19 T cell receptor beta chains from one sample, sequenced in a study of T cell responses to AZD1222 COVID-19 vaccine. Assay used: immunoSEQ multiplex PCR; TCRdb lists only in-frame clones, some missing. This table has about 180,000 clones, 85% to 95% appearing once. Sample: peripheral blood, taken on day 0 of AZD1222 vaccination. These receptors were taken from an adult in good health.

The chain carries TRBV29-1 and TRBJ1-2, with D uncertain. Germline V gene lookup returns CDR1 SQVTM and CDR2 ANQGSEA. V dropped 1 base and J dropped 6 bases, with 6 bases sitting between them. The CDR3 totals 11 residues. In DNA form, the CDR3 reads TGCAGCGTTGAAGGTGTTGATGGCTACACCTTC. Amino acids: CSVEGVDGYTF.

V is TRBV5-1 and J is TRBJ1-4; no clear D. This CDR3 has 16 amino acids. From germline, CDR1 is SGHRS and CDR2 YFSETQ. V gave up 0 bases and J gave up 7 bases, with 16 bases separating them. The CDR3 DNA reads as TGCGCCAGCAGCTTGGGCAACCGGGCCTCGGGTGAAAAACTGTTTTTT. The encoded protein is CASSLGNRASGEKLFF.

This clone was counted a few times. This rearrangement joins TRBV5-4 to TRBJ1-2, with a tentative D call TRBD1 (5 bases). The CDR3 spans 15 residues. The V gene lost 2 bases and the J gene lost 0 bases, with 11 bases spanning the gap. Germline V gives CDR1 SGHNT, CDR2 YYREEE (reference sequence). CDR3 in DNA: TGTGCCAGCAGCTTTCGGGACCTTTCTAACTATGGCTACACCTTC. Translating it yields CASSFRDLSNYGYTF.

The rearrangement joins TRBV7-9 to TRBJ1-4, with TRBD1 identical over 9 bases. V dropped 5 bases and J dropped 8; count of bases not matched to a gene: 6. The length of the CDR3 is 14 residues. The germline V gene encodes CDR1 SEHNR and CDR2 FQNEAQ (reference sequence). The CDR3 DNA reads TGTGCCAGCAGCCCCGGGACAGGGTTCGAAAAACTGTTTTTT. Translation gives CASSPGTGFEKLFF. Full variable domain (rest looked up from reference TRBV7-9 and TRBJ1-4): DTGVSQNPRHKITKRGQNVTFRCDPISEHNRLYWYRQTLGQGPEFLTYFQNEAQLEKSRLLSDRFSAERPKGSFSTLEIQRTEQGDSAMYLCASSPGTGFEKLFFGSGTQLSVL.

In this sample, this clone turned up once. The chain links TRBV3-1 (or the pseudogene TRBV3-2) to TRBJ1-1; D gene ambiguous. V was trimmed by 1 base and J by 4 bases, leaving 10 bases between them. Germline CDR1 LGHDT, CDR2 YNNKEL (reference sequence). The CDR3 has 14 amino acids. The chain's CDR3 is CASSQGPLGTEAFF. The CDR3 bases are TGTGCCAGCAGCCAAGGTCCTCTGGGCACTGAAGCTTTCTTT.

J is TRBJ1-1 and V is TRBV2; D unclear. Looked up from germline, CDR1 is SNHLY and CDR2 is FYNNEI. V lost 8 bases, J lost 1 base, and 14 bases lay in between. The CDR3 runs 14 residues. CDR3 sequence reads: CASRARVRNTEAFF. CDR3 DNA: TGTGCCAGCCGTGCGAGGGTGAGGAACACTGAAGCTTTCTTT. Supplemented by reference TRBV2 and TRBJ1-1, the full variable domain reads EPEVTQTPSHQVTQMGQEVILRCVPISNHLYFYWYRQILGQKVEFLVSFYNNEISEKSEIFDDQFSVERPDGSNFTLKIRSTKLEDSAMYFCASRARVRNTEAFFGQGTRLTVV.

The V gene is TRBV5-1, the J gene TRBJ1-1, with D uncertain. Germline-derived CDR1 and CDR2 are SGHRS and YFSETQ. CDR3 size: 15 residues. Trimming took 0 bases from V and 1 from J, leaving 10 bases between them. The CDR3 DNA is TGCGCCAGCAGCTTGGGTCCGGATGGGAACACTGAAGCTTTCTTT. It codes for CASSLGPDGNTEAFF.

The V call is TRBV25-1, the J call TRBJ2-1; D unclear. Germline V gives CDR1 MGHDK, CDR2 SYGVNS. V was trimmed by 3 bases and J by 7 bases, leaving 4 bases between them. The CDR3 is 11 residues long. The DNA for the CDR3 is TGTGCCAGCAGTGATATGAATGAGCAGTTCTTC. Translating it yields CASSDMNEQFF. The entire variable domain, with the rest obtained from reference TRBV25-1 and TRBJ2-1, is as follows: EADIYQTPRYLVIGTGKKITLECSQTMGHDKMYWYQQDPGMELHLIHYSYGVNSTEKGDLSSESTVSRIRTEHFPLTLESARPSHTSQYLCASSDMNEQFFGPGTRLTVL.

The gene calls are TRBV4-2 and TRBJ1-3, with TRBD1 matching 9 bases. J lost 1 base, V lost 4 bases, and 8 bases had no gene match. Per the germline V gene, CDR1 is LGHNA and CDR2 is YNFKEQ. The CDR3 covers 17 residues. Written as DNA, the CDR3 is TGTGCCAGCAGCCCCCGACAGGGGGAAGGTTCTGGAAACACCATATATTTT. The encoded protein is CASSPRQGEGSGNTIYF.

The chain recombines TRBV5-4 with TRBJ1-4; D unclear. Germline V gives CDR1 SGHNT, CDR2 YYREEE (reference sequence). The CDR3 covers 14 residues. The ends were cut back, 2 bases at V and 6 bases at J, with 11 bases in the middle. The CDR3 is CASSFGLVDEKLFF. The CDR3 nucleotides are TGTGCCAGCAGCTTCGGTCTAGTCGATGAAAAACTGTTTTTT.

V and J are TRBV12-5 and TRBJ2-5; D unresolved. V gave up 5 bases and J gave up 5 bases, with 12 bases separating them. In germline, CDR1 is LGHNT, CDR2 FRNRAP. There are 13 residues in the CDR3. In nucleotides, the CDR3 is TGTGCTAGTGGTACCGCGCCTGGGGAGACCCAGTACTTC. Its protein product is CASGTAPGETQYF.

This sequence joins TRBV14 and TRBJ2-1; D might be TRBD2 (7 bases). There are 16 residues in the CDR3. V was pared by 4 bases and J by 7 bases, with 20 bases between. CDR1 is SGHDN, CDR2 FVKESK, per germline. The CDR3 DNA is TGTGCCAGCAGCCCTTTAGGGGGGGACCTCTTTAATGAGCAGTTCTTC. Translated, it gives CASSPLGGDLFNEQFF.

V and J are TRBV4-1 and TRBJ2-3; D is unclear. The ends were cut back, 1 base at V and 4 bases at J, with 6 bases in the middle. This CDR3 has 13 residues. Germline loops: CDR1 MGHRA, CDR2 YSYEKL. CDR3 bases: TGCGCCAGCAGCCAAGTTAAAGCAGATACGCAGTATTTT. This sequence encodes CASSQVKADTQYF.

The CDR3 bases are TGTGCCAGCAGCCAACTTGGATCACCCCTCCACTTT. Translating gives CASSQLGSPLHF. The chain links TRBV3-1 (or the pseudogene TRBV3-2) to TRBJ1-6, with D unresolved. This CDR3 is built from 12 residues. The ends were cut back, 2 bases at V and 10 bases at J, with 6 bases in the middle. CDR1 is LGHDT, CDR2 YNNKEL, per germline (reference sequence).

In DNA form, the CDR3 reads TGTGCCAGCAAGGCGGGAGGTCTCACCTACAATGAGCAGTTCTTC. This codes for CASKAGGLTYNEQFF. The chain joins TRBV7-7 to TRBJ2-1; TRBD2 matches at 8 bases. The V and J ends lost 7 bases and 2 bases, in that order; junction bases with no gene match: 7. The CDR3 consists of 15 residues. Germline-derived CDR1 and CDR2 are SSHAT and FNYEAQ (reference sequence).

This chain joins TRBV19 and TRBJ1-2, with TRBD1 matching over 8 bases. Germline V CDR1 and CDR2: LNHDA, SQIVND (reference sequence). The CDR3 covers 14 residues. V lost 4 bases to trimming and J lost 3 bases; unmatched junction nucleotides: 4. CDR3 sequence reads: CASSTAGGDYGYTF. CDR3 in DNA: TGTGCCAGTAGTACTGCAGGGGGCGACTATGGCTACACCTTC.

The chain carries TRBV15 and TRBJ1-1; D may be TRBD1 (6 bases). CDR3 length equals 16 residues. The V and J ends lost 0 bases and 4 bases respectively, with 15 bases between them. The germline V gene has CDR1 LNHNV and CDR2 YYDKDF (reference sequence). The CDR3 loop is CATSRDRLQGGTEAFF. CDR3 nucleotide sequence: TGTGCCACCAGCAGAGATCGCTTACAGGGAGGCACTGAAGCTTTCTTT.

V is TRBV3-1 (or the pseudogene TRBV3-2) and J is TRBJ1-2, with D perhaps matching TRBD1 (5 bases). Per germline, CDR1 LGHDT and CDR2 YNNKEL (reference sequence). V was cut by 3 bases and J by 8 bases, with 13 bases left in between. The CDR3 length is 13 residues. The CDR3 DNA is TGTGCCAGCAGCCACCGGGACCGTGGGGGCTACACCTTC. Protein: CASSHRDRGGYTF.

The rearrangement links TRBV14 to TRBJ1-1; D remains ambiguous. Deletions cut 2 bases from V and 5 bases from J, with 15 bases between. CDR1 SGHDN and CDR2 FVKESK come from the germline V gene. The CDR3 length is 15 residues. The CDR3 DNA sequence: TGTGCCAGCAGCCAACCGTGGACCCCTAGAACTGAAGCTTTCTTT. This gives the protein CASSQPWTPRTEAFF.